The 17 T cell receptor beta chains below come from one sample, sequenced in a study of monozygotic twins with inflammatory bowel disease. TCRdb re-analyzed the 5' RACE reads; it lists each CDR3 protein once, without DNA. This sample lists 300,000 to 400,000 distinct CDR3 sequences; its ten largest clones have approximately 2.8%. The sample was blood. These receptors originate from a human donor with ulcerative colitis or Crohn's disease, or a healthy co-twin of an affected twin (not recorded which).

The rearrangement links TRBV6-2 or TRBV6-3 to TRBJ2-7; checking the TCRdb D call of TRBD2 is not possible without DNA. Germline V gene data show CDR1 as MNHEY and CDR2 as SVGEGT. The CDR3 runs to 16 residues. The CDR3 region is CASSYSRVGPYYEQYF.

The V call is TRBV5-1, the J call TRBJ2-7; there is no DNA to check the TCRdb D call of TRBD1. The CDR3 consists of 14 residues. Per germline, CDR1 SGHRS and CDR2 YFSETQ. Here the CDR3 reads CASSLGGGIYEQYF.

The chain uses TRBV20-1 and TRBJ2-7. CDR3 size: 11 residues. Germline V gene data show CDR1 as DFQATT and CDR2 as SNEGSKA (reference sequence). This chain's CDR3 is CSARAYYEQYF.

The CDR3: CASSLRGGGRVNNEQFF. The rearrangement links TRBV28 to TRBJ2-1; TCRdb names TRBD1, which stays unverified in the absence of DNA. Germline lookup yields CDR1 MDHEN and CDR2 SYDVKM. The CDR3 is 17 residues long.

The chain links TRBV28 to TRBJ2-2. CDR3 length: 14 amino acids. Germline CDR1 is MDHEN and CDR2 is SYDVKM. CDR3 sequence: CASSLERNTGELFF.

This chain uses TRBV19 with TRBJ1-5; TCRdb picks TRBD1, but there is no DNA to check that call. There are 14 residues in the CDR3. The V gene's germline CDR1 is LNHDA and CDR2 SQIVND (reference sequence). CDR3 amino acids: CASTGGDSNQPQHF.

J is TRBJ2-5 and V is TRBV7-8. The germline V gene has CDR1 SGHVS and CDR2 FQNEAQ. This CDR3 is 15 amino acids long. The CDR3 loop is CATEFSGGFQETQYF.

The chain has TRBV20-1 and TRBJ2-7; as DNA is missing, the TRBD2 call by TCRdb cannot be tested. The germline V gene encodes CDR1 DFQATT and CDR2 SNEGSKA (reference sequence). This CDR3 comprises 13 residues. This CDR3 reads CSARDEGSYEQYF.

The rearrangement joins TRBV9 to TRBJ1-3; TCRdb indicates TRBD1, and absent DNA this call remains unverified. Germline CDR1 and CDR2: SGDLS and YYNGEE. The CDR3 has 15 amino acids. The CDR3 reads CASSVTGGSGNTIYF. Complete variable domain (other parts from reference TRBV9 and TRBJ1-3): DSGVTQTPKHLITATGQRVTLRCSPRSGDLSVYWYQQSLDQGLQFLIQYYNGEERAKGNILERFSAQQFPDLHSELNLSSLELGDSALYFCASSVTGGSGNTIYFGEGSWLTVV.

This CDR3 is CASSIDPNPIPAGLGIQYF. The chain combines TRBV19 with TRBJ2-4; TCRdb designates TRBD2, a call that cannot be tested without DNA. The CDR3 is 19 residues long. CDR1 and CDR2 (germline): LNHDA, SQIVND (reference sequence).

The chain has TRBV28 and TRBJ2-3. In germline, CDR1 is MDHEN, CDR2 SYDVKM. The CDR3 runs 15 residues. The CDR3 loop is CASSPTRTSTDTQYF.

CDR3 sequence: CSAFFRSGGAYNEQFF. The chain recombines TRBV20-1 with TRBJ2-1; TCRdb's D call of TRBD2 is untestable without DNA. This CDR3 has 16 amino acids. Germline-derived CDR1 and CDR2 are DFQATT and SNEGSKA (reference sequence).

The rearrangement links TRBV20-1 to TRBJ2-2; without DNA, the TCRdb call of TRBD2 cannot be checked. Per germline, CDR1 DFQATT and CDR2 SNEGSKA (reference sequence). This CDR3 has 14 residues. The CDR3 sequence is CSASHLASTGELFF.

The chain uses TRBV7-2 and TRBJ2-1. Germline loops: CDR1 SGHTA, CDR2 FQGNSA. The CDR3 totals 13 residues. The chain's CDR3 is CASSFSGPNEQFF.

CDR3: CASSQERRFQETQYF. The chain recombines TRBV4-1 with TRBJ2-5. Germline CDR1 MGHRA, CDR2 YSYEKL. This CDR3 region has 15 residues.

The CDR3 loop is CSAQGTGAYEQYF. This rearrangement joins TRBV20-1 to TRBJ2-7; the D gene TCRdb calls, TRBD1, cannot be checked with no DNA. Per germline, CDR1 DFQATT and CDR2 SNEGSKA (reference sequence). The CDR3 sequence is 13 residues long.

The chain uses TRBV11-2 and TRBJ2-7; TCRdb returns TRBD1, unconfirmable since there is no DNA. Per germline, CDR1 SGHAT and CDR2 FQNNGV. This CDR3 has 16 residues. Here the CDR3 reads CASSAKRTAYSYEQYF.